The sequence of this T cell receptor (beta chain) was determined in a study of blood T cell repertoires in COVID-19. On the study more broadly: Nucleic acid was either cDNA or gDNA, and it came from T cells, B-cell-depleted T cells, or PBMCs.

CDR1 is KGHSH and CDR2 is LQKENI in the germline V gene. V was shortened by 6 bases and J by 4 bases, with 18 bases between the two germline ends. There are 15 residues in the CDR3. Recruited during active infection, patients (from Seattle) were subsequently followed longitudinally. In the original analysis: Amplifying reference gene primers gave estimates of nucleated cell counts. Generated by immunoSEQ multiplex PCR, the TCRdb table keeps only in-frame clones and is missing some. That table is the source of V, J and clone size, and D and trimming were worked out from the DNA. The profile covers about 87,000 clones, with about 85% appearing a single time and just over 3% taken by the ten largest.

The chain links TRBV18 to TRBJ1-1; no clear D. The receptor was derived from a woman of 80 years or more with COVID-19, enrolled during active disease. The sequenced material came from peripheral blood. The CDR3: CASSSGGVKGTEAFF. The CDR3 nucleotides are TGTGCCAGCTCCAGCGGCGGGGTGAAGGGCACTGAAGCTTTCTTT.